The table lists the clone carrying this TCR beta chain with many counts. TCRdb processed the RT-PCR reads anew with MiXCR; each CDR3 protein has one entry. The table records around 700,000 distinct CDR3 sequences, approximately 14% of them present only once. There are 12 residues in the CDR3. Deletions cut 6 bases from V and 8 bases from J, with 11 bases between. This sequence joins TRBV12-3 or TRBV12-4 and TRBJ2-1; TRBD2 might be the D (5 bases). This receptor was taken from a female donor in good health, serving as a healthy control. The sequencing sample was made of memory CD4+ T cells from blood. CDR3 sequence: CASSLAPHEQFF. DNA of the CDR3: TGTGCCAGCAGCCTAGCCCCCCATGAGCAGTTCTTC.